This T cell receptor beta chain was sequenced in a study of cytomegalovirus exposure and HLA in healthy donors. A remark on this clone: Its target is not known.

Study-wide results and caveats: In a later analysis, TCR beta V- and J-gene trimming showed a link to a missense DCLRE1C variant. Later work showed greater clonal expansion in HLA-associated TCR beta chains than in equally common others. A later analysis by the authors found several of the most significant clusters apparently linked to common viral pathogens. Presence/absence analyses treated sequencing depth as roughly uniform across donors.

The V gene end was trimmed by 5 bases and the J gene end by 0 bases; junction bases not matched to a gene: 4. Germline CDR1 is MNHEY and CDR2 is SMNVEV (reference sequence). This CDR3 is built from 15 residues. The PCR had 60 Vbeta and 13 Jbeta primers. Repertoires were generated with immunoSEQ multiplex PCR, while TCRdb's copy carries only in-frame clones and drops some. The table lists fewer than 200,000 clones, approximately 79% of them singletons. Sequencing input: PBMCs. This TCR was recovered from a human donor in good health. The chain links TRBV27 to TRBJ1-5, with 7 bases lining up with TRBD1. In DNA, the CDR3 is TGTGCCAGCAGTGACAGGGCTCGTAGCAATCAGCCCCAGCATTTT. It translates to CASSDRARSNQPQHF.